This TCR beta chain appears in the sequencing data of a study of blood T cell repertoires in COVID-19. Cohorts were determined from participant-reported clinical history. Authors' processing steps: Quantification of nucleated cells was approximated via reference gene primer amplification. Method: immunoSEQ multiplex PCR; TCRdb's copy keeps in-frame clones and lacks some. D and trimming were read from the DNA, whereas the V and J calls and clone size are those reported in that table. The sample lists over 250,000 clones, roughly 89% occurring once. V was shortened by 5 bases and J by 0 bases, with 17 bases between the two germline ends. Germline lookup yields CDR1 SEHNR and CDR2 FQNEAQ (reference sequence). The CDR3 consists of 17 residues.

The V gene is TRBV7-9, the J gene TRBJ2-1, with D perhaps matching TRBD2 (6 bases). Material: PBMCs or T cells enriched from blood (not recorded which). This clonotype was sampled from a man aged 35-49 years who had recovered from COVID-19. The CDR3 spells CASSTQIAASSYNEQFF. As DNA, the CDR3 is TGTGCCAGCAGCACCCAGATAGCGGCCAGCTCCTACAATGAGCAGTTCTTC.